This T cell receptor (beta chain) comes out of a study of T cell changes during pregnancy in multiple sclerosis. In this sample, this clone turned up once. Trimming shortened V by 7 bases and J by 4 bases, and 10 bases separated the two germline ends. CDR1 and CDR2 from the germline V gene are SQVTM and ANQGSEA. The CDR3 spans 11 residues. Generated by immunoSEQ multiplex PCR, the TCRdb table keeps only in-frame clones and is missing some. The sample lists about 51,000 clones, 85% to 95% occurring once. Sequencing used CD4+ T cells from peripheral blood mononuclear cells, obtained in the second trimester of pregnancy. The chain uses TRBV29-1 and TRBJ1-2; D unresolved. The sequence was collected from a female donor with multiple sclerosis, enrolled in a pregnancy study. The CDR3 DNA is TGCAGCGGGACTCATAGCTATGGCTACACCTTC. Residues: CSGTHSYGYTF.